This T cell receptor beta chain appears in the sequencing data of a study of cytomegalovirus exposure and HLA in healthy donors. Using immunoSEQ multiplex PCR, the repertoire was profiled, and TCRdb retains in-frame clones only, with some absent. The sample carries 90,000 to 130,000 clones, roughly nine tenths recorded once. Study results and caveats: Cytomegalovirus status was reportedly diagnosed by the classifier with high sensitivity and specificity. Subsequent analysis of the approximately 130 validation repertoires found a tendency for first-cohort TCR clusters to co-occur.

This clone appeared once. As yet, its antigen is unknown. This receptor was identified in a woman aged 18-29 years in good health and CMV-seronegative. Sequencing was done on a sample of PBMCs.

For the CDR3, the DNA is TGCGCCAGCAGCCAAGATATAACTGAACTATTGGGAGAGACCCAGTACTTC. Its protein is CASSQDITELLGETQYF. The chain carries TRBV4-1 and TRBJ2-5; D gene unclear. The germline V gene has CDR1 MGHRA and CDR2 YSYEKL. The CDR3 length is 17 residues. V lost 0 bases, J lost 4 bases, and 18 bases lay in between.